This T cell receptor (beta chain) stems from a study of T cell responses to AZD1222 COVID-19 vaccine (dated by TCRdb to about 2021). In terms of the full investigation: AZD1222 recipients whose second dose came at about 4 weeks and those whose second dose came at about 12 weeks were combined into one group, since spike-specific TCR depth and breadth did not differ between the two schedules. TCR sequencing covered some 240 trial participants: roughly 200 given two doses of AZD1222 and 26 given two doses of MenACWY control vaccine. Trial participants were enrolled into age subgroups of 18-55, 56-69 and 70-plus years, which contained about 150, 28 and 57 TCR-sequenced participants, respectively.

Spanning cysteine to phenylalanine, the CDR3 consists of 12 amino acids. The sequence is cut down to CDR3 DNA, 36 bases in frame from base 1. V drops 3 bases and J drops 8 bases, leaving 10 bases in between. CDR1 and CDR2 were assigned from the germline V gene as SGDLS and YYNGEE. What the time point label conveys for this sample: baseline before first vaccination. Samples from vaccinated people were obtained from the UK trials COV001 and COV002, which included a single-blind randomized controlled phase 2/3 trial of AZD1222 (ChAdOx1 nCoV-19) in healthy adults. Trial participant PBMC samples were collected at day 0 and day 28 after the second dose for TCRbeta chain sequencing. The CDR3 regions of human TCRbeta chains were analyzed by immunosequencing. For the original study's pipeline: Repertoire TCRs were checked for matches against a reference library of SARS-CoV-2-specific TCRs that had been generated using the MIRA antigen-specificity platform. Breadth was defined as the fraction of unique TCRs that were SARS-CoV-2-associated, and depth was defined as the fraction of total T cells that were SARS-CoV-2-associated. Using the MIRA data, each spike-specific TCR was mapped to the spike region that the TCR reacts to and placed in a CD4 or CD8 class. Log10-transformed breadth and depth values were compared by one-way ANOVA with Sidak's multiple comparisons tests. This is the immuneACCESS table as TCRdb keeps it, with only in-frame sequences that have V and J called. A part of the clones is gone; compared with another copy, unresolved V genes explain less than half, and the rest is unexplained. V and J calls and clone size are those listed in that table; D and trimming were worked out from the DNA. Here the sample has around 140,000 clones; 70% to 90% occur a single time. 8% of the sample rests with the top ten.

A word on this clone: Its specific antigen is unknown. Base qualities are not recorded, but no much larger clone differs from it by a single base.

What the work shows at the level of the full study, not this receptor alone: CD4 TCRs associated with the vaccine covered the entire spike protein, and the dominant responses were in regions 160-218 and 743-854. Participants were mostly white British, with more females than males. The authors suggested clonal diversity may have been underestimated. Conclusions about previously exposed vaccinees were limited because only six AZD1222 recipients were SARS-CoV-2 seropositive at baseline. Epitopes outside the regions mutated in the B.1.351 and B.1.1.7 variants were reportedly recognized by nearly half of the unique spike-specific TCRs. After two AZD1222 doses, spike-specific TCR breadth and depth were significantly higher than at day 0 and than in MenACWY recipients. Because no samples from the day 14 peak response were available, repertoires could be characterized only after the peak T cell response. The 56-69-year group was small, and its depth increase did not reach significance, likely because of low power.

This chain joins TRBV9 to TRBJ2-3, with no D gene named confidently. The starting material was peripheral blood, obtained on day 0 of AZD1222 vaccination. The TCR originated in an adult in good health. The DNA sequence is as follows: TGTGCCAGCAGCGAGGGCCAAGGTACGCAGTATTTT. This codes for CASSEGQGTQYF.